Listed below are T cell receptor beta chains from one sample, sequenced in a study. A single record per CDR3 protein comes from TCRdb applying MiXCR to the 5' RACE reads. Here the sample spans under 65,000 distinct CDR3 sequences, 25% to 35% being singletons. The sample was tumor-infiltrating memory CD4+ T cells sorted from the breast tumor. The receptors shown here come from a female donor with breast cancer. Both conserved end residues are part of each CDR3. Fields, in order: J gene, V gene, clone size, D gene, CDR3 protein, CDR3 DNA. A D gene is named only where the DNA matches it firmly. The size of a clone is reported for some rows only, either as once, few or many, or as a class for expanded clones.

J gene: TRBJ1-1
V gene: TRBV20-1
clone size: -
D gene: -
CDR3 protein: CSARGTNLNEAFF
CDR3 DNA: TGCAGTGCTAGAGGTACTAACTTGAATGAAGCTTTCTTT

J gene: TRBJ2-1
V gene: TRBV27
clone size: -
D gene: TRBD2
CDR3 protein: CASSLSRGLAGDAHEQFF
CDR3 DNA: TGTGCCAGCAGTTTATCCCGCGGACTAGCGGGAGACGCCCATGAGCAGTTCTTC

J gene: TRBJ2-2
V gene: TRBV11-3
clone size: many
D gene: TRBD1
CDR3 protein: CASSSPGQAPIANTGELFF
CDR3 DNA: TGTGCCAGCAGCTCCCCGGGACAGGCTCCTATCGCGAACACCGGGGAGCTGTTTTTT

J gene: TRBJ1-1
V gene: TRBV6-6
clone size: -
D gene: -
CDR3 protein: CASSSGTEAFF
CDR3 DNA: TGTGCCAGCAGCTCCGGAACTGAAGCTTTCTTT

J gene: TRBJ2-3
V gene: TRBV7-2
clone size: -
D gene: -
CDR3 protein: CASSLRIQGTDTQYF
CDR3 DNA: TGTGCCAGCAGCCTTAGGATACAGGGCACAGATACGCAGTATTTT

J gene: TRBJ2-1
V gene: TRBV7-2
clone size: few
D gene: -
CDR3 protein: CASSPERGSDYNEQFF
CDR3 DNA: TGTGCCAGCAGCCCGGAAAGGGGCTCCGACTACAATGAGCAGTTCTTC

J gene: TRBJ2-3
V gene: TRBV7-2
clone size: many
D gene: TRBD2
CDR3 protein: CASSLGTSGGTDTQYF
CDR3 DNA: TGTGCCAGCAGCCTTGGGACTAGCGGGGGCACAGATACGCAGTATTTT

J gene: TRBJ2-1
V gene: TRBV18
clone size: -
D gene: TRBD2
CDR3 protein: CASSPPLLAGVTEQFF
CDR3 DNA: TGTGCCAGCTCACCCCCCTTGCTAGCGGGAGTTACTGAGCAGTTCTTC

J gene: TRBJ1-1
V gene: TRBV11-2
clone size: -
D gene: -
CDR3 protein: CASSLMRGGNTEAFF
CDR3 DNA: TGTGCCAGCAGCTTAATGAGGGGCGGGAACACTGAAGCTTTCTTT

J gene: TRBJ2-1
V gene: TRBV29-1
clone size: many
D gene: TRBD2
CDR3 protein: CSVAVAGVESGEQFF
CDR3 DNA: TGCAGCGTTGCGGTCGCGGGAGTCGAAAGTGGTGAGCAGTTCTTC

J gene: TRBJ1-1
V gene: TRBV10-1
clone size: -
D gene: -
CDR3 protein: CASSPGDVNTEAFF
CDR3 DNA: TGCGCCAGCAGCCCAGGGGACGTGAACACTGAAGCTTTCTTT

J gene: TRBJ2-3
V gene: TRBV28
clone size: few
D gene: -
CDR3 protein: CASGETGTDTQYF
CDR3 DNA: TGTGCCAGCGGAGAGACAGGCACAGATACGCAGTATTTT

J gene: TRBJ2-1
V gene: TRBV7-3
clone size: once
D gene: TRBD2
CDR3 protein: CASSAIAGLSYNEQLF
CDR3 DNA: TGTGCCAGCAGCGCGATAGCGGGTCTCTCCTACAATGAGCAGCTCTTC

J gene: TRBJ2-5
V gene: TRBV12-5
clone size: -
D gene: -
CDR3 protein: CASGLTQGGTETQYF
CDR3 DNA: TGTGCTAGTGGCCTAACCCAGGGGGGGACAGAGACCCAGTACTTC

J gene: TRBJ2-1
V gene: TRBV7-2
clone size: -
D gene: -
CDR3 protein: CASSTGKHNEQFF
CDR3 DNA: TGTGCCAGCAGCACCGGGAAGCACAATGAGCAGTTCTTC

J gene: TRBJ2-5
V gene: TRBV3-1
clone size: -
D gene: -
CDR3 protein: CASSPSPGAYGTQYF
CDR3 DNA: TGTGCCAGCAGCCCCTCCCCGGGGGCCTACGGGACCCAGTACTTC

J gene: TRBJ2-1
V gene: TRBV7-9
clone size: few
D gene: TRBD2
CDR3 protein: CASSLAGVRDEQFF
CDR3 DNA: TGTGCCAGCAGCCTAGCGGGAGTGAGGGATGAGCAGTTCTTC

J gene: TRBJ2-4
V gene: TRBV28
clone size: few
D gene: TRBD2
CDR3 protein: CASSLTHGLAGAKNIQYF
CDR3 DNA: TGTGCCAGCAGTCTAACACACGGACTAGCGGGAGCCAAAAACATTCAGTACTTC

J gene: TRBJ1-4
V gene: TRBV6-6
clone size: few
D gene: -
CDR3 protein: CASSQQLNEKLFF
CDR3 DNA: TGTGCCAGCAGCCAACAGCTTAATGAAAAACTGTTTTTT

J gene: TRBJ2-3
V gene: TRBV6-6
clone size: -
D gene: -
CDR3 protein: CASSYSSGGEGRPDTQYF
CDR3 DNA: TGTGCCAGCAGTTACTCTAGCGGTGGTGAAGGACGTCCCGATACGCAGTATTTT

J gene: TRBJ1-1
V gene: TRBV7-2
clone size: -
D gene: -
CDR3 protein: CASSPFENTEAFF
CDR3 DNA: TGTGCCAGCAGCCCCTTTGAGAACACTGAAGCTTTCTTT

J gene: TRBJ1-4
V gene: TRBV29-1
clone size: -
D gene: -
CDR3 protein: CSVEVSGGGEKLFF
CDR3 DNA: TGCAGCGTTGAAGTTTCCGGGGGAGGTGAAAAACTGTTTTTT